A single TCR beta chain is shown here with its context. The data were obtained in a study of TIL therapy for anti-PD-1-resistant metastatic lung cancer. Study in general: Progressing patients received lymphodepletion, expanded TIL infusion and IL-2.

Time point here: pre-treatment sample, taken before nivolumab and TIL therapy. V was trimmed by 0 bases and J by 5 bases, leaving 7 bases between them. This CDR3 contains 13 residues. Germline V gene data show CDR1 as LGHNA and CDR2 as YNFKEQ. This was the immunoSEQ v3 assay. Measured with immunoSEQ multiplex PCR; TCRdb has only the in-frame clones, and not every one. The top ten hold approximately 5.1% of the sample, which has tens of thousands of clones, 65% to 90% seen once. The V and J genes are TRBV4-2 and TRBJ2-5; possibly TRBD1 for D (5 bases). Material: blood, obtained at baseline. The sequence came from a person between 30 and 80 years old with non-small cell lung cancer. The CDR3 loop is CASSQDRVETQYF. The CDR3 coding sequence is TGTGCCAGCAGCCAAGACAGGGTGGAGACCCAGTACTTC.